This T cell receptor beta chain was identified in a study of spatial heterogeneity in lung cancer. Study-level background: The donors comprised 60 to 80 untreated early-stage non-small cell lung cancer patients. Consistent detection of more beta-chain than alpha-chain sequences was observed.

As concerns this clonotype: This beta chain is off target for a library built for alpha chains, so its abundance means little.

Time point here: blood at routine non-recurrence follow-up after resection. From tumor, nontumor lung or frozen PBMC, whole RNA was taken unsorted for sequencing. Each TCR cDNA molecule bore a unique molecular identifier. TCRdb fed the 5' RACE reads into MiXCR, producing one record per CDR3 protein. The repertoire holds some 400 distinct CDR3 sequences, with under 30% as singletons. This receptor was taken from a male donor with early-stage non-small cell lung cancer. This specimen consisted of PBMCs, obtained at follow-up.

CDR3 residues: CSVERPRQGRYEQYF. CDR3 DNA: TGCAGCGTTGAGAGACCCAGACAGGGACGCTACGAGCAGTACTTC. The chain links TRBV29-1 to TRBJ2-7; 7 nucleotides line up with TRBD1. After removal of 3 bases from V and 3 bases from J, the junction contained 11 bases not matched to a gene. Germline V gene lookup returns CDR1 SQVTM and CDR2 ANQGSEA. The CDR3 loop spans 15 amino acids.